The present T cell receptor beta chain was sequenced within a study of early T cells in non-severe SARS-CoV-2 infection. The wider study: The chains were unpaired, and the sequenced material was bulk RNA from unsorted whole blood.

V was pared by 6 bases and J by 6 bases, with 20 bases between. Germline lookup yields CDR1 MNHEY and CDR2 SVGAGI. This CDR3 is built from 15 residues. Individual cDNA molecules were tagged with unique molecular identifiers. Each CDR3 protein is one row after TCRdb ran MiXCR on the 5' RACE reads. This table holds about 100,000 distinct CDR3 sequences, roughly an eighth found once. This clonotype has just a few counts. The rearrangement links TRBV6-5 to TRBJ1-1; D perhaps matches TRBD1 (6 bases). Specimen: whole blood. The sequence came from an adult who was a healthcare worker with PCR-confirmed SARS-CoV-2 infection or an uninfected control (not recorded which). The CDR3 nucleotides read TGTGCCAGCAGGCCGCGCACAGGGAGGAGTGCTGAAGCTTTCTTT. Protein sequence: CASRPRTGRSAEAFF.